This T cell receptor beta chain was identified during a study of T-cell memory formation after mild COVID-19. The study's findings and limits: CM and EM subsets held most contracting CD4+ clones; EMRA held CD8+ ones.

Researchers used 5'RACE with constant-segment primers to make TCR alpha and TCR beta cDNA libraries that carry sample barcodes and UMIs. TCRdb re-derived calls from the 5' RACE reads in MiXCR, one entry per CDR3 protein. The sample lists just over 350,000 distinct CDR3 sequences; 13% to 15% were seen once. Trimming took 5 bases from V and 5 from J; bases not matched to a gene: 6. The CDR3 loop spans 14 amino acids. This clonotype was counted many times. Its antigen remains unknown. The rearrangement joins TRBV12-3 or TRBV12-4 to TRBJ1-5, with 7 bases that match TRBD1. Specimen: PBMCs or a T cell subset sorted from them (not recorded which). This sequence was found in a man between 18 and 29 years old who had mild COVID-19 (a few samples of this study predate the infection). Cell type and time point are not known. CDR3 sequence (DNA): TGTGCCAGCAGTCCCATCGACAGGGATCAGCCCCAGCATTTT. It specifies CASSPIDRDQPQHF.